These 19 T cell receptor beta chains originate from one sample sequenced in a study of cytomegalovirus exposure and HLA in healthy donors (TCRdb year 2017). Libraries were constructed by the immunoSEQ multiplex PCR assay. The multiplex PCR relied on a mix of 60 forward primers for TCR Vbeta segments and 13 reverse primers for TCR Jbeta segments. TCRdb obtained this table from immuneACCESS and retained in-frame rearrangements with V and J assigned. These tables miss some clones; where compared with another copy, unresolved V genes account for less than half of the shortfall, and the remainder is unexplained. The sample table contains some 150,000 clones; only one count was recorded for over 60% of them. The ten largest clones take up around 2.2% of the sample. The sample was PBMCs. All receptors come from a man in his forties or fifties in good health and CMV-seronegative.

This clone was found a few times. The chain is built from TRBV5-1 and TRBJ2-7; 12 bases match TRBD2. The CDR3 covers 14 residues. In germline, CDR1 is SGHRS, CDR2 YFSETQ. Unmatched junction bases numbered 4, after V lost 3 bases and J lost 6 bases. The CDR3 bases are TGCGCCAGCAGCTCGCGACTAGCGGGGGCCGAGCAGTACTTC. Protein product: CASSSRLAGAEQYF.

V is TRBV5-4 and J is TRBJ2-7, with 10 bases that match TRBD2. CDR3 size: 17 residues. Germline lookup yields CDR1 SGHNT and CDR2 YYREEE (reference sequence). V lost 0 bases, J lost 5 bases, and 11 bases stayed unmatched. CDR3 protein: CASSLVVGAGGGDEQYF. As DNA, the CDR3 is TGTGCCAGCAGCTTGGTTGTAGGAGCGGGAGGGGGGGACGAGCAGTACTTC.

In regard to this clone: Within the sample, other DNA sequences also encode this same CDR3. The CDR3 region is CASSVGGSGSSYEQYF. Written as DNA, the CDR3 is TGTGCCAGCAGCGTAGGAGGTAGCGGGAGCTCCTACGAGCAGTACTTC. The rearrangement joins TRBV9 to TRBJ2-7; TRBD2 aligns across 9 bases. Germline V gene sequence: CDR1 SGDLS, CDR2 YYNGEE. V lost 0 bases to trimming and J lost 0 bases; unmatched junction nucleotides: 4. The CDR3 is 16 residues long.

V gene TRBV28 combines with J gene TRBJ2-7, with 10 nucleotides matching TRBD1. Germline CDR1 is MDHEN and CDR2 is SYDVKM. The CDR3 runs 15 residues. V lost 4 bases, J lost 2 bases, and 5 bases stayed unmatched. The chain's CDR3 is CASSSAGTGAYEQYF. DNA for the CDR3: TGTGCCAGCAGTTCGGCCGGGACAGGGGCCTACGAGCAGTACTTC.

The chain combines TRBV12-5 with TRBJ2-7; TRBD2 aligns across 15 bases. This CDR3 is 20 amino acids long. V lost 0 bases and J lost 6; bases outside the gene matches: 15. Germline V gene lookup returns CDR1 LGHNT and CDR2 FRNRAP. CDR3 region: CASGLVPRMGLAGGSREQYF. CDR3 in DNA: TGTGCTAGTGGTTTGGTACCGCGCATGGGACTAGCGGGAGGCTCGCGCGAGCAGTACTTC.

The V and J genes are TRBV9 and TRBJ2-6, with no clear D. CDR3 length equals 16 residues. V was cut by 0 bases and J by 0 bases, with 7 bases left in between. The V gene's germline CDR1 is SGDLS and CDR2 YYNGEE. CDR3 sequence (DNA): TGTGCCAGCAGCGTAGAAATCTACTCTGGGGCCAACGTCCTGACTTTC. Its translation: CASSVEIYSGANVLTF.

The chain combines TRBV7-9 with TRBJ2-5, with 9 bases fitting TRBD1. Per germline, CDR1 SEHNR and CDR2 FQNEAQ (reference sequence). V lost 5 bases to trimming and J lost 8 bases; unmatched junction nucleotides: 15. This CDR3 region has 16 residues. CDR3 coding DNA: TGTGCCAGCAGCACCGAGGAGGGACAGGGTGTAGATACCCAGTACTTC. This codes for CASSTEEGQGVDTQYF.

The chain links TRBV7-2 to TRBJ2-7; D is possibly TRBD2 (6 bases). This CDR3 has 13 amino acids. The germline V and J ends were trimmed by 5 bases and 4 bases, with 12 bases remaining between them. Germline V gene data show CDR1 as SGHTA and CDR2 as FQGNSA. CDR3 in amino acids: CASSTSGPYEQYF. Here the CDR3 DNA reads TGTGCCAGCAGCACCAGCGGGCCGTACGAGCAGTACTTC. The whole variable domain, remainder taken from reference TRBV7-2 and TRBJ2-7, is GAGVSQSPSNKVTEKGKDVELRCDPISGHTALYWYRQSLGQGLEFLIYFQGNSAPDKSGLPSDRFSAERTGGSVSTLTIQRTQQEDSAVYLCASSTSGPYEQYFGPGTRLTVT.

This clone was seen a few times. The chain couples TRBV19 to TRBJ2-5; 12 bases are a match to TRBD2. CDR1 LNHDA and CDR2 SQIVND come from the germline V gene (reference sequence). V shed 5 bases, J shed 4 bases, and the junction held 8 bases outside the gene matches. The CDR3 covers 16 residues. CDR3 sequence reads: CASSLRTSGIGETQYF. The DNA for the CDR3 is TGTGCCAGTAGTCTCCGGACTAGCGGGATAGGAGAGACCCAGTACTTC.

V and J are TRBV4-3 and TRBJ2-5; 10 bases map to TRBD2. CDR1 and CDR2 from the germline V gene are LGHNA and YSLEER. Trimming cost V 0 bases and J 6 bases; bases outside gene matches: 16. The CDR3 length is 19 residues. The CDR3, as DNA: TGCGCCAGCAGCCAAGATAAGTCGGTGAGACTAGCGGGTCGGAAGACCCAGTACTTC. Translation: CASSQDKSVRLAGRKTQYF.

This clone was counted only a few times. The J gene is TRBJ1-3, the V gene TRBV5-1, with TRBD1 as a possible D gene (5 bases). Trimming pared 3 bases from V and 4 bases from J, leaving 14 bases between. CDR1 and CDR2 (germline): SGHRS, YFSETQ. The CDR3 has 15 amino acids. The CDR3 DNA follows: TGCGCCAGCAGCTCGGCGGGACGTGACGGAAACACCATATATTTT. Amino acid sequence: CASSSAGRDGNTIYF.

The genes are TRBV6-5 and TRBJ1-1; D uncertain. Germline V CDR1 and CDR2: MNHEY, SVGAGI. Trimming removed 0 bases at V and 5 bases at J, with 10 bases between. CDR3 length: 14 residues. The DNA for the CDR3 is TGTGCCAGCAGTTACTCGATGCGGGGAACTGAAGCTTTCTTT. It yields the protein CASSYSMRGTEAFF.

This chain links TRBV19 with TRBJ2-2; TRBD2 aligns across 9 bases. The CDR3 is 16 amino acids. Trimming at V came to 7 bases and at J to 5 bases, leaving 11 bases not matched to a gene. The germline V gene encodes CDR1 LNHDA and CDR2 SQIVND (reference sequence). CDR3 sequence reads: CASKASGGGETGELFF. The CDR3 region has the DNA TGTGCCAGTAAAGCCTCCGGCGGGGGGGAAACCGGGGAGCTGTTTTTT. Full variable domain (outside the CDR3, taken from reference TRBV19 and TRBJ2-2): DGGITQSPKYLFRKEGQNVTLSCEQNLNHDAMYWYRQDPGQGLRLIYYSQIVNDFQKGDIAEGYSVSREKKESFPLTVTSAQKNPTAFYLCASKASGGGETGELFFGEGSRLTVL.

This clone was picked up one time. This chain uses TRBV28 with TRBJ1-1, with no clear D. Trimming removed 8 bases at V and 3 bases at J, with 22 bases between. The CDR3 has 16 residues. CDR1 and CDR2 from the germline V gene are MDHEN and SYDVKM. The CDR3 DNA sequence: TGTGCCAGCCACCGCGGGAGAGCGAGGGTCCACACTGAAGCTTTCTTT. Translation: CASHRGRARVHTEAFF.

Only a few counts were recorded for this clone. The genes are TRBV5-1 and TRBJ1-6; 8 bases are shared with TRBD1. The V and J ends lost 2 bases and 5 bases, in that order; junction bases with no gene match: 3. The CDR3 has 15 residues. Germline CDR1 is SGHRS and CDR2 is YFSETQ. The CDR3 spells CASSFTGGHNSPLHF. The DNA for the CDR3 is TGCGCCAGCAGCTTCACAGGGGGGCATAATTCACCCCTCCACTTT. Supplemented by reference TRBV5-1 and TRBJ1-6, the full variable domain reads KAGVTQTPRYLIKTRGQQVTLSCSPISGHRSVSWYQQTPGQGLQFLFEYFSETQRNKGNFPGRFSGRQFSNSRSEMNVSTLELGDSALYLCASSFTGGHNSPLHFGNGTRLTVT.

This clone was counted once. The genes are TRBV4-2 and TRBJ1-6; D is unclear. CDR1 and CDR2 from the germline V gene are LGHNA and YNFKEQ. The CDR3 runs to 21 residues. V lost 0 bases, J lost 0 bases, and 21 bases lay in between. CDR3 nucleotides: TGTGCCAGCAGCCAAGATTTTACGTTCTATCCGGGGAGCTCCTATAATTCACCCCTCCACTTT. Protein sequence: CASSQDFTFYPGSSYNSPLHF.

The CDR3 coding sequence is TGTGCCAGCGGCCCTAGCGGGGGCCTTTACAACACCGGGGAGCTGTTTTTT. It specifies CASGPSGGLYNTGELFF. The rearrangement links TRBV9 to TRBJ2-2, with 10 bases that match TRBD2. Germline CDR1 is SGDLS and CDR2 is YYNGEE. There are 17 residues in the CDR3. V was pared by 7 bases and J by 2 bases, with 11 bases of the junction left unmatched.

This clone was counted a single time. V is TRBV25-1 and J is TRBJ2-3, with D possibly being TRBD1 (6 bases). This CDR3 comprises 13 residues. Per the germline V gene, CDR1 is MGHDK and CDR2 is SYGVNS. V was shortened by 6 bases and J by 4 bases, with 11 bases between the two germline ends. CDR3 protein: CASRKTGSDTQYF. CDR3 DNA: TGTGCCAGCAGGAAAACAGGGTCAGATACGCAGTATTTT. The full variable domain, rest sourced from reference TRBV25-1 and TRBJ2-3, is EADIYQTPRYLVIGTGKKITLECSQTMGHDKMYWYQQDPGMELHLIHYSYGVNSTEKGDLSSESTVSRIRTEHFPLTLESARPSHTSQYLCASRKTGSDTQYFGPGTRLTVL.

This clone was recorded once. The chain couples TRBV2 to TRBJ2-1; 7 nucleotides align to TRBD2. This CDR3 has 15 amino acids. CDR1 SNHLY and CDR2 FYNNEI come from the germline V gene. V was pared by 1 base and J by 10 bases, with 10 bases of the junction left unmatched. The DNA for the CDR3 is TGTGCCAGCAGTGAAGGGACTAGACGATTCCAAGAGCAGTTCTTC. This encodes CASSEGTRRFQEQFF.